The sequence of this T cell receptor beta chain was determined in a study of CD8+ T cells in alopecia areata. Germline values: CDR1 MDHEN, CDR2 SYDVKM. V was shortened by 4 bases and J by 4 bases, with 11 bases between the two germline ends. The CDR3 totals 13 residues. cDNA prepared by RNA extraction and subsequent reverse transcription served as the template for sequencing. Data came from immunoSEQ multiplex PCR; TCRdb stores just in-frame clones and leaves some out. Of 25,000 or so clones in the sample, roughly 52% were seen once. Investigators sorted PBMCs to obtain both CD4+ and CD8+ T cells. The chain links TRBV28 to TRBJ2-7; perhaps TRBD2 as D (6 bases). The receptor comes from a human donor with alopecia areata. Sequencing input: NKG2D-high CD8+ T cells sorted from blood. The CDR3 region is CASSSPRGYEQYF. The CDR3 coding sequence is TGTGCCAGCAGTTCACCACGGGGGTACGAGCAGTACTTC. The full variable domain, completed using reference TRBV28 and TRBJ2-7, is DVKVTQSSRYLVKRTGEKVFLECVQDMDHENMFWYRQDPGLGLRLIYFSYDVKMKEKGDIPEGYSVSREKKERFSLILESASTNQTSMYLCASSSPRGYEQYFGPGTRLTVT.